One and the same sample provided the 10 T cell receptor beta chains below, sequenced in a study of T cells in Graves' hyperthyroidism and ophthalmopathy. RNA transcripts served as the template for amplifying TCR beta CDR3 regions. TCR CDR3 regions were first amplified by RT-PCR with HTBI primers. From the multiplex PCR reads, TCRdb called clonotypes with MiXCR, one entry per CDR3 protein. Here the sample spans around 380,000 distinct CDR3 sequences, approximately 12% being singletons. Input material: blood. The receptor source for this set is a man under 40 with Graves' hyperthyroidism that later progressed to Graves' ophthalmopathy.

This clonotype was observed at least ten times. The chain has TRBV2 and TRBJ2-5; D remains ambiguous. V gave up 5 bases and J gave up 5 bases, with 12 bases separating them. Germline CDR1 and CDR2: SNHLY and FYNNEI. The CDR3 contains 13 residues. CDR3 loop: CASSTQLRETQYF. CDR3 nucleotide sequence: TGTGCCAGCAGTACCCAGCTTCGGGAGACCCAGTACTTC.

This clonotype was detected ten times or more. The genes are TRBV28 and TRBJ1-4; TRBD1 matches at 8 bases. The CDR3 is 14 amino acids. Trimming removed 6 bases from V and 7 bases from J; junction bases left unmatched: 7. The V gene's germline CDR1 is MDHEN and CDR2 SYDVKM. The CDR3 DNA reads as TGTGCCAGCAGAGGACAGGGAGGCGGTGAAAAACTGTTTTTT. Its translation: CASRGQGGGEKLFF.

This clonotype was observed at least ten times. The chain carries TRBV12-3 or TRBV12-4 and TRBJ1-2; D gene unclear. Trimming removed 3 bases from V and 7 bases from J, with 15 bases in between. The CDR3 covers 14 residues. The CDR3: CASSFTQAAGGYTF. For the CDR3, the DNA is TGTGCCAGCAGTTTTACGCAGGCAGCCGGTGGCTACACCTTC.

This clonotype was detected ten times or more. J is TRBJ1-6 and V is TRBV7-2; 9 positions agree with TRBD1. With V trimmed by 5 bases and J by 9 bases, 5 bases remained unmatched. Germline CDR1 and CDR2: SGHTA and FQGNSA. The CDR3 spans 14 residues. In DNA form, the CDR3 reads TGTGCCAGCAGCCGACAGGGGGTCCCTTCACCCCTCCACTTT. This translates into CASSRQGVPSPLHF.

This chain uses TRBV6-2 or TRBV6-3 with TRBJ1-4, with 7 bases identical to TRBD1. Germline CDR1 reads MNHEY; CDR2 reads SVGEGT. This CDR3 is built from 14 residues. The J segment lost 6 bases and the V segment lost 4 bases, leaving 5 bases of the junction unmatched. The CDR3 loop reads CASSLTGSDEKLFF. CDR3 bases: TGTGCCAGCAGTTTGACAGGGAGCGATGAAAAACTGTTTTTT.

This clonotype has just a few counts. CDR3 sequence reads: CASSLYPLAGKSRTYEQYF. In DNA form, the CDR3 reads TGTGCCAGCAGCTTATATCCCCTAGCGGGGAAAAGTCGGACCTACGAGCAGTACTTC. The J gene is TRBJ2-7, the V gene TRBV7-9; TRBD2 matches at 9 bases. Germline V lookup: CDR1 SEHNR, CDR2 FQNEAQ (reference sequence). This CDR3 is 19 amino acids long. V gave up 2 bases and J gave up 2 bases; unmatched junction bases: 16.

This clonotype was found many times. This chain uses TRBV5-1 with TRBJ2-7; tentatively, D is TRBD1 (7 bases). Per germline, CDR1 SGHRS and CDR2 YFSETQ. CDR3 size: 15 residues. Between the trimmed V and J ends, which lost 4 bases and 9 bases, there was a span of 23 bases. In nucleotides, the CDR3 is TGCGCCAGCAGCCGCCGACAGGGACTCGGTTCTGTGCAGTACTTC. Amino acids: CASSRRQGLGSVQYF.

At least ten counts were recorded for this clonotype. The chain has TRBV20-1 and TRBJ2-7; weak D call: TRBD1 (6 bases). V lost 6 bases and J lost 6, with 24 bases in between. Germline assignment: CDR1 DFQATT and CDR2 SNEGSKA (reference sequence). There are 15 residues in the CDR3. This chain's CDR3 is CSAGRTEPGIFEQYF. CDR3 nucleotide sequence: TGCAGTGCCGGTCGGACAGAGCCTGGGATCTTCGAGCAGTACTTC.

This clonotype was seen at least ten times. The V call is TRBV15, the J call TRBJ2-5, with D perhaps matching TRBD2 (6 bases). In germline, CDR1 is LNHNV, CDR2 YYDKDF (reference sequence). Trimming stripped 0 bases from V and 0 bases from J, with 8 bases between. The CDR3 loop spans 15 amino acids. CDR3 residues: CATSRDGGDQETQYF. In DNA form, the CDR3 reads TGTGCCACCAGCAGAGATGGCGGGGACCAAGAGACCCAGTACTTC.

The genes are TRBV27 and TRBJ2-1; possibly TRBD1 for D (6 bases). The CDR3 consists of 18 residues. V shed 2 bases and J shed 4 bases, with 21 bases lying between them. Germline V lookup: CDR1 MNHEY, CDR2 SMNVEV (reference sequence). As DNA, the CDR3 is TGTGCCAGCAGTTTAACAACCCCCTTCAGTCAGGGGTACAATGAGCAGTTCTTC. This translates into CASSLTTPFSQGYNEQFF.